A selection of T cell receptor beta chains follows, all from one sample in a study of shared clonotypes between healthy human individuals. Sequencing used immunoSEQ multiplex PCR; TCRdb keeps in-frame clones, though not all of them. The sample lists under 1,100,000 clones; roughly 80% were seen once. Sequencing was done on a sample of memory CD4+ T cells sorted from blood. These receptors originate from a man aged 18 to 29 in good health. Both conserved end residues are part of each CDR3. The D gene is left open where the match is weak. The size field is filled for only some rows; it gives once, few, many or a size class.

V gene,D gene,clone size,J gene,CDR3 DNA,CDR3 protein
TRBV27,.,.,TRBJ1-6,TGTGCCAGCAGTTTATCTGGGAATTCACCCCTCCACTTT,CASSLSGNSPLHF
TRBV4-1,.,.,TRBJ2-1,TGCGCCAGCAGCCAAGATCTTGGACTATCCTACAATGAGCAGTTCTTC,CASSQDLGLSYNEQFF
TRBV29-1,.,.,TRBJ1-2,TGCAGCGTTGAACAGGATTTAAACTATGGCTACACCTTC,CSVEQDLNYGYTF
TRBV4-1,TRBD2,.,TRBJ2-7,TGCGCCAGCAGCCGACTAGCGGGAGTTACCTACGAGCAGTACTTC,CASSRLAGVTYEQYF
TRBV7-9,.,.,TRBJ1-3,TGTGCCAGCAGCTTGGTGGGAAACACCATATATTTT,CASSLVGNTIYF
TRBV2,.,.,TRBJ2-3,TGTGCCAGCAGAGCCTACACAGATACGCAGTATTTT,CASRAYTDTQYF
TRBV6-1,TRBD2,few,TRBJ2-7,TGTGCCAGCAACCCGGGACTAGCGGGCCACGAGCAGTACTTC,CASNPGLAGHEQYF
TRBV11-2,.,.,TRBJ1-6,TGTGCCAGCAGCTTTAATACAGTCTATTCACCCCTCCACTTT,CASSFNTVYSPLHF
TRBV7-2,.,.,TRBJ2-4,TGTGCCAGCAGCTTAGGGACAGGGAGGGTAAACATTCAGTACTTC,CASSLGTGRVNIQYF
TRBV5-1,TRBD1,.,TRBJ2-5,TGCGCCAGCAGCAATGTACCGGGACAGGGAGAGACCCAGTACTTC,CASSNVPGQGETQYF
TRBV29-1,.,.,TRBJ2-1,TGCAGCGCCGGCCTGAACAATGAGCAGTTCTTC,CSAGLNNEQFF
TRBV19,TRBD1,.,TRBJ1-4,TGTGCCAGTAGTAGGACAGGCCCTAAGGAAAAACTGTTTTTT,CASSRTGPKEKLFF
TRBV6-1,TRBD2,.,TRBJ2-7,TGTGCCAGCAGCTCCGGACTAGATTACTACGAGCAGTACTTC,CASSSGLDYYEQYF
TRBV29-1,TRBD1,many,TRBJ1-1,TGCAGCGCTGGACAGGCTGGCACTGAAGCTTTCTTT,CSAGQAGTEAFF
TRBV5-1,.,.,TRBJ2-1,TGCGCCAGCAGCGACGGACGGAGCTCCTACAATGAGCAGTTCTTC,CASSDGRSSYNEQFF
TRBV30,TRBD2,.,TRBJ2-7,TGTGCCTGGAGGATTAGCGGGAGGGCCGGCGAGCAGTACTTC,CAWRISGRAGEQYF
TRBV9,.,.,TRBJ2-7,TGTGCCAGCAGCGCCGGGGGAGGCACCCCTTTGGGCGAGCAGTACTTC,CASSAGGGTPLGEQYF
TRBV28,.,.,TRBJ1-2,TGTGCCAGCAGCTCAGGGTTAGGCTACACCTTC,CASSSGLGYTF
TRBV7-9,TRBD1,.,TRBJ2-3,TGTGCCAGCAGCTGGACAGGTAGCACAGATACGCAGTATTTT,CASSWTGSTDTQYF
TRBV9,TRBD2,.,TRBJ2-2,TGTGCCAGCAGCCCCCGGGGAGGGGAAACCGGGGAGCTGTTTTTT,CASSPRGGETGELFF
TRBV28,.,.,TRBJ1-1,TGTGCCAGCAGCCTGACAAAGGGCACGAACACTGAAGCTTTCTTT,CASSLTKGTNTEAFF
TRBV28,TRBD1,.,TRBJ1-2,TGTGCCAGCAGTTTAAGGACAGGGGGTGGAAATGGCTACACCTTC,CASSLRTGGGNGYTF
TRBV5-1,.,.,TRBJ2-5,TGCGCCAGCAGCTTGGGGGGCAGGGCGGCAGAGACCCAGTACTTC,CASSLGGRAAETQYF
TRBV7-3,.,.,TRBJ2-5,TGTGCCAGCAGCTTATCACCGGGAGTGGCCCAGTACTTC,CASSLSPGVAQYF
TRBV6-6,.,.,TRBJ1-1,TGTGCCAGCAGTCGGCAAAACACTGAAGCTTTCTTT,CASSRQNTEAFF
TRBV6-8,.,.,TRBJ1-5,TGTGCCAGCCCCCACCGAGGGCAGCGGCAGCCCCAGCATTTT,CASPHRGQRQPQHF
TRBV28,TRBD1,once,TRBJ1-2,TGTGCCAGCAGCCCCGAAACAGGGGGCCATGGCTACACCTTC,CASSPETGGHGYTF
TRBV30,TRBD1,.,TRBJ2-5,TGTGCCTGGAGCCTCGGACAGGAAAAGACCCAGTACTTC,CAWSLGQEKTQYF
TRBV6-1,TRBD1,few,TRBJ1-2,TGTGCCAGCAGTTGGACAGGGACAGACTATGGCTACACCTTC,CASSWTGTDYGYTF
TRBV9,.,.,TRBJ2-3,TGTGCCAGCAGCGTAGCCAGCACAGATACGCAGTATTTT,CASSVASTDTQYF
TRBV18,TRBD1,.,TRBJ1-5,TGTGCCAGCTCATCAGGGACAGGGGGCTCTCAGCCCCAGCATTTT,CASSSGTGGSQPQHF
TRBV9,.,.,TRBJ2-5,TGTGCCAGCAGCCCTAAAGGAGGGGGTCCTCAAGAGACCCAGTACTTC,CASSPKGGGPQETQYF
TRBV5-6,.,.,TRBJ2-1,TGTGCCAGCAGCTTGGAAGGGAGCTCCTACAATGAGCAGTTCTTC,CASSLEGSSYNEQFF
TRBV11-3,.,.,TRBJ2-3,TGTGCCAGCAGCTTAGGCGGGATCGGTACGCAGTATTTT,CASSLGGIGTQYF
TRBV2,TRBD2,.,TRBJ2-5,TGTGCCAGCAGGGGGACTAGCGGGGGCCGACTGGAGACCCAGTACTTC,CASRGTSGGRLETQYF
TRBV5-1,.,once,TRBJ2-4,TGCGCCAGCAGCTCGGACGCGGGGAACGTTAACATTCAGTACTTC,CASSSDAGNVNIQYF
TRBV6-4,TRBD1,.,TRBJ2-5,TGTGCCAGCAGGCGGGACAGGGAAAGATGTTGCCAAGAGACCCAGTACTTC,CASRRDRERCCQETQYF
TRBV5-4,TRBD1,.,TRBJ2-6,TGTGCCAGCAGCTTGGCGGGACAGCGCTCCTCTGGGGCCAACGTCCTGACTTTC,CASSLAGQRSSGANVLTF
TRBV7-6,.,.,TRBJ2-7,TGTGCCAGCAGCTTAGGGGCGGGCGATAACCACGAGCAGTACTTC,CASSLGAGDNHEQYF
TRBV28,.,.,TRBJ1-2,TGTGCCAGCAGTCCCCCCGGGACACCACAAAATTATGGCTACACCTTC,CASSPPGTPQNYGYTF
TRBV7-8,TRBD2,.,TRBJ2-2,TGTGCCAGCAGCCCCGCTAGCGGGAGGAACACCGGGGAGCTGTTTTTT,CASSPASGRNTGELFF
TRBV4-1,.,.,TRBJ1-1,TGCGCCAGCAGCCAAACTAACAAAATAATAACCGGTGGCAGGGAGAACACTGAAGCTTTCTTT,CASSQTNKIITGGRENTEAFF
TRBV4-1,.,once,TRBJ2-7,TGCGCCAGCAGCCAAGATAGATCGGTGACGGCTTTTTACGAGCAGTACTTC,CASSQDRSVTAFYEQYF
TRBV30,.,.,TRBJ2-3,TGTGCCTGGACTCTTCAACTAACCCGCACAGATACGCAGTATTTT,CAWTLQLTRTDTQYF
TRBV18,.,.,TRBJ1-5,TGTGCCAGCTCACCGGGGGGTAGCAGCAATCAGCCCCAGCATTTT,CASSPGGSSNQPQHF
TRBV2,TRBD1,.,TRBJ1-2,TGTGCCAGCAGGGGACAGGGAAACTATGGCTACACCTTC,CASRGQGNYGYTF
TRBV19,TRBD1,.,TRBJ1-2,TGTGCCAGTAGTATTTTGGACAGGGCAGGCTACACCTTC,CASSILDRAGYTF
TRBV10-2,.,.,TRBJ1-1,TGCGCCAGCAGTGAGAGGGACCGTATGGCTTTCTTT,CASSERDRMAFF
TRBV19,TRBD1,many,TRBJ1-5,TGCGGAAGAAAAAAGGACAGGGAAGGGGGCAATCAGCCCCAGCATTTT,CGRKKDREGGNQPQHF
TRBV5-1,TRBD2,.,TRBJ2-1,TGCGCCAGCAGCTTAGGCGCCCGGGAGGGGGTCAATGAGCAGTTCTTC,CASSLGAREGVNEQFF
TRBV6-5,TRBD1,.,TRBJ1-4,TGTGCCAGCAGGCGAACAGGGGGCGAGGAAAAACTGTTTTTT,CASRRTGGEEKLFF
TRBV19,TRBD1,.,TRBJ1-1,TGTGCCAGTAGTATCGGGGACAGGGGGTTAACTGAAGCTTTCTTT,CASSIGDRGLTEAFF
TRBV27,TRBD2,.,TRBJ2-1,TGTGCCAGCAGTTTATGGCCTAGCGGTAATGAGCAGTTCTTC,CASSLWPSGNEQFF
TRBV7-6,.,few,TRBJ1-6,TGTGCCAGCAGCTTAATGAGGGGATCACCCCTCCACTTT,CASSLMRGSPLHF
TRBV5-3,.,.,TRBJ1-5,TGTGCCAGAAGCCCTCAGGGTCGGTTTAGCAATCAGCCCCAGCATTTT,CARSPQGRFSNQPQHF